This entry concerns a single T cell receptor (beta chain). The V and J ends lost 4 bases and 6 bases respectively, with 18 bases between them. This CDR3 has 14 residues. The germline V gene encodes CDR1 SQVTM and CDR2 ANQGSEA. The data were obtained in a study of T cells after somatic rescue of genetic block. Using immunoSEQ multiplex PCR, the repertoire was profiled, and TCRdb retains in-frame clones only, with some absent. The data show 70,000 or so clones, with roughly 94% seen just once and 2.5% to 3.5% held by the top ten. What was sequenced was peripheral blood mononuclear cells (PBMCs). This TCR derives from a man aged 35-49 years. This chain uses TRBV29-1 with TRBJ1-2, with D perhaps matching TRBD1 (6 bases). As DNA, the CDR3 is TGCAGCGTTGCGGACAGAACTTCGGGGGATGGCTACACCTTC. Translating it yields CSVADRTSGDGYTF.